Only one count was recorded for the clone carrying this TCR beta chain. Donors were healthy HIV-negative adults without recently reported acute infections or vaccinations. The protocol was immunoSEQ multiplex PCR, while the TCRdb copy is restricted to in-frame clones and leaves out a portion. The sample shows about 600,000 clones, around 97% of them seen only once. The data stem from a study of shared clonotypes between healthy human individuals. The sample taken for sequencing was naive CD4+ T cells sorted from blood. Subset denoted: CD45RA+ positively selected. The receptor comes from a woman aged 25 to 39 in good health.

The CDR3 nucleotides are TGTGCCAGCACCTCACAGGGGGCGAGAACTGAAGCTTTCTTT. It yields the protein CASTSQGARTEAFF. V gene TRBV6-6 combines with J gene TRBJ1-1; TRBD1 matches at 9 bases. Germline CDR1 and CDR2: MNHNY and SVGAGI (reference sequence). The CDR3 is made up of 14 amino acids. V shed 7 bases and J 5 bases; nucleotides not matched to a gene: 8.